These T cell receptor beta chains were read from a single sample in a study of T cells after posttransplantation cyclophosphamide. TCRdb keeps only in-frame clones here, not all; method: immunoSEQ multiplex PCR. The sample holds several hundred clones, roughly 77% seen once. The material sequenced was CD4+ T cells sorted from blood, taken after an allogeneic stem cell transplant with post-transplant cyclophosphamide. Receptor source: a female patient in her thirties or forties who received an allogeneic stem cell transplant from a related donor, was CMV-positive, and had no GVHD. Some T cells could come from the graft donor. Both conserved end residues are part of each CDR3. The D gene is left open where the match is weak. A row's size may be missing; if present it is once, few, many or a size class.

J gene: TRBJ2-3
V gene: TRBV4-3
D gene: TRBD1
clone size: NA
CDR3 protein: CASSQAWTGLTDTQYF
CDR3 DNA: TGCGCCAGCAGCCAGGCCTGGACAGGGCTCACAGATACGCAGTATTTT

J gene: TRBJ1-2
V gene: TRBV5-1
D gene: TRBD1
clone size: once
CDR3 protein: CASSFMGQDVLYGYTF
CDR3 DNA: TGCGCCAGCAGCTTTATGGGACAGGATGTTCTGTATGGCTACACCTTC

J gene: TRBJ1-2
V gene: TRBV30
D gene: NA
clone size: NA
CDR3 protein: CAWSVGRDRVNYGYTF
CDR3 DNA: TGTGCCTGGAGTGTGGGGCGGGATCGCGTCAACTATGGCTACACCTTC

J gene: TRBJ2-7
V gene: TRBV6-6
D gene: NA
clone size: few
CDR3 protein: CASSYQGPDEQYF
CDR3 DNA: TGTGCCAGCAGTTACCAGGGTCCTGACGAGCAGTACTTC

J gene: TRBJ1-2
V gene: TRBV19
D gene: NA
clone size: NA
CDR3 protein: CASTPGRGPNYGYTF
CDR3 DNA: TGTGCCAGTACCCCCGGCAGGGGCCCCAACTATGGCTACACCTTC

J gene: TRBJ2-5
V gene: TRBV7-3
D gene: NA
clone size: once
CDR3 protein: CASSLWGGVQETQYF
CDR3 DNA: TGTGCCAGCAGCTTATGGGGCGGGGTCCAAGAGACCCAGTACTTC

J gene: TRBJ1-5
V gene: TRBV28
D gene: NA
clone size: NA
CDR3 protein: CASSPRWGRGQPQHF
CDR3 DNA: TGTGCCAGCAGTCCGCGATGGGGGCGCGGTCAGCCCCAGCATTTT

J gene: TRBJ1-5
V gene: TRBV2
D gene: TRBD1
clone size: NA
CDR3 protein: CASRGDRGTGQPQHF
CDR3 DNA: TGTGCCAGCAGGGGGGACAGGGGTACGGGTCAGCCCCAGCATTTT

J gene: TRBJ1-2
V gene: TRBV7-9
D gene: NA
clone size: NA
CDR3 protein: CASFAHSRGGREGYTF
CDR3 DNA: TGTGCCAGCTTTGCCCACAGCAGGGGAGGGCGGGAAGGCTACACCTTC

J gene: TRBJ1-4
V gene: TRBV19
D gene: TRBD1
clone size: NA
CDR3 protein: CASSGGWDEKLFF
CDR3 DNA: TGTGCCAGCTCAGGGGGCTGGGATGAAAAACTGTTTTTT

J gene: TRBJ2-1
V gene: TRBV7-7
D gene: NA
clone size: NA
CDR3 protein: CASSLAEGGGQFF
CDR3 DNA: TGTGCCAGCAGCTTAGCAGAGGGAGGTGGGCAGTTCTTC